This TCR beta chain was found in a study of cytomegalovirus exposure and HLA in healthy donors. Whole-study context: Ancestry clustering placed roughly 86% of approximately 420 genotyped donors in the Caucasian-associated cluster.

The CDR3 is 13 residues long. Germline CDR1 SEHNR, CDR2 FQNEAQ (reference sequence). Losses at the gene ends were 5 bases for V and 7 bases for J; bases not matched to a gene: 3. The study ran its PCR with 60 Vbeta and 13 Jbeta primers. The repertoire was sequenced with immunoSEQ multiplex PCR; TCRdb's copy has only in-frame clones and lacks some. The sample has roughly 120,000 clones, roughly four fifths seen once. The rearrangement joins TRBV7-9 to TRBJ1-2; 11 bases map to TRBD1. The origin of this receptor is a woman between 50 and 59 years old in good health and CMV-seropositive. The specimen was PBMCs. Written as DNA, the CDR3 is TGTGCCAGCAGCCGGACAGGGGGCGGTGGCTACACCTTC. Its protein is CASSRTGGGGYTF.